These 8 T cell receptor beta chains share one sample of origin, sequenced in a study of blood T cells in healthy people across ages. Sample-barcoded 5' priming and a J-beta primer mix drove a second PCR of 7 to 11 cycles. One entry per CDR3 protein results from TCRdb running MiXCR on the 5' RACE reads. The table has over 700,000 distinct CDR3 sequences, less than 70% seen once. Source material: blood. All receptors derive from an elderly man in good health.

This clonotype was seen only a few times. The rearrangement uses TRBV7-9 and TRBJ2-1; 7 bases are shared with TRBD2. This CDR3 is built from 17 residues. The germline gives CDR1 SEHNR, CDR2 FQNEAQ (reference sequence). V trimming: 5 bases; J trimming: 6 bases; junction bases outside the gene matches: 16. Here the CDR3 DNA reads TGTGCCAGCAGCGTTTTGGGGCGCGGGAGCCCACTCAATGAGCAGTTCTTC. Its translation: CASSVLGRGSPLNEQFF.

This chain uses TRBV29-1 with TRBJ2-7; a possible D gene is TRBD2 (6 bases). This CDR3 has 14 residues. Trimming took 6 bases from V and 3 from J, leaving 18 bases between them. Germline CDR1 and CDR2: SQVTM and ANQGSEA. DNA for the CDR3: TGCAGCGTCCTGGGGGGTGATGCGGTCTACGAGCAGTACTTC. As protein: CSVLGGDAVYEQYF.

The chain joins TRBV3-1 to TRBJ2-2, with D tentatively TRBD1 or TRBD2 (5 bases each). The CDR3 has 14 amino acids. Germline V gives CDR1 LGHDT, CDR2 YNNKEL (reference sequence). Trimming pared 6 bases from V and 0 bases from J, leaving 8 bases between. The CDR3 coding sequence is TGTGCCAGCAGGACAGCGGCGAACACCGGGGAGCTGTTTTTT. Protein sequence: CASRTAANTGELFF.

The chain recombines TRBV29-1 with TRBJ2-5; D possibly corresponds to TRBD2 (6 bases). This CDR3 has 14 amino acids. Per germline, CDR1 SQVTM and CDR2 ANQGSEA. Trimming shortened V by 4 bases and J by 5 bases, and 17 bases separated the two germline ends. The DNA of the CDR3 is TGCAGCGTTGTTCTTCCCGGGACTGTCGAGACCCAGTACTTC. The encoded protein is CSVVLPGTVETQYF.

In its sample, this clonotype was seen a few times. The chain combines TRBV6-5 with TRBJ1-2, with D perhaps TRBD1 (6 bases). The germline V and J ends were trimmed by 7 bases and 8 bases, with 14 bases remaining between them. CDR3 length: 12 residues. CDR1 MNHEY and CDR2 SVGAGI come from the germline V gene. This chain's CDR3 is CASKSGGGGYTF. DNA for the CDR3: TGTGCCAGCAAATCCGGGGGGGGCGGCTACACCTTC.

The chain recombines TRBV28 with TRBJ2-7; D not resolved. The CDR3 length is 12 residues. Trimming shortened V by 5 bases and J by 2 bases, and 7 bases separated the two germline ends. Per the germline V gene, CDR1 is MDHEN and CDR2 is SYDVKM. CDR3 sequence reads: CASSRLTYEQYF. In nucleotides, the CDR3 is TGTGCCAGCAGTCGTCTGACCTACGAGCAGTACTTC.

The chain joins TRBV5-1 to TRBJ2-2, with TRBD1 as a possible D gene (6 bases). V shed 0 bases and J shed 7 bases, with 13 bases lying between them. From germline, CDR1 is SGHRS and CDR2 YFSETQ. The CDR3 has 15 residues. The CDR3 protein is CASSLVTRQDGELFF. The CDR3 nucleotides are TGCGCCAGCAGCTTGGTTACCCGACAGGACGGGGAGCTGTTTTTT.

CDR3 nucleotides: TGTGCCAGCAGCTTAGCGGGGTGGAGTCGGAGGGACTACACAGATACGCAGTATTTT. Translation gives CASSLAGWSRRDYTDTQYF. The J gene is TRBJ2-3, the V gene TRBV7-2, with TRBD2 matching over 7 bases. The CDR3 runs 19 residues. CDR1 is SGHTA and CDR2 is FQGNSA in the germline V gene. Trimming took 0 bases from V and 2 from J; bases not matched to a gene: 14.